One and the same sample provided the 25 T cell receptor beta chains below, sequenced in a study of T cell responses to AZD1222 COVID-19 vaccine. TCRdb's table, derived via immunoSEQ multiplex PCR, lists solely in-frame clones and lacks some. The sample yields 100,000 or so clones, roughly nine tenths seen once. Specimen: peripheral blood, collected on day 0 of AZD1222 vaccination. Source of these receptors: an adult in good health.

The gene calls are TRBV24-1 and TRBJ2-1; D is possibly TRBD1 (6 bases). This CDR3 is built from 17 residues. The germline CDR1 and CDR2 sequences are KGHDR and SFDVKD. The V end was cut by 3 bases, the J end by 6 bases, with 20 bases between. This chain's CDR3 is CATSDPTEAGASNEQFF. CDR3 bases: TGTGCCACCAGTGATCCAACTGAGGCAGGGGCGAGCAATGAGCAGTTCTTC.

The J gene is TRBJ1-6, the V gene TRBV30; 9 bases line up with TRBD1. V shed 0 bases and J 8 bases; nucleotides not matched to a gene: 5. This CDR3 contains 15 residues. In germline, CDR1 is GTSNPN, CDR2 SVGIG (reference sequence). This CDR3 is CAWSVWDREDSPLHF. In DNA form, the CDR3 reads TGTGCCTGGAGTGTGTGGGACAGGGAAGATTCACCCCTCCACTTT.

The V gene is TRBV29-1, the J gene TRBJ2-2, with 8 bases lining up with TRBD1. The CDR3 is 14 amino acids. J gave up 1 base and V 3 bases, and 1 base lay outside the gene matches. Germline V gives CDR1 SQVTM, CDR2 ANQGSEA. The CDR3 is CSVEGQENTGELFF. CDR3 nucleotides: TGCAGCGTTGAGGGACAGGAGAACACCGGGGAGCTGTTTTTT.

The chain couples TRBV7-9 to TRBJ1-1; D is uncertain. There are 15 residues in the CDR3. V lost 4 bases to trimming and J lost 4 bases, with 16 bases between them. The germline gives CDR1 SEHNR, CDR2 FQNEAQ (reference sequence). CDR3: CASSSRTLQGTEAFF. The CDR3, as DNA: TGTGCCAGCAGCTCTCGGACCCTACAAGGCACTGAAGCTTTCTTT.

This sequence joins TRBV7-8 and TRBJ1-1; no clear D gene. Germline V gene sequence: CDR1 SGHVS, CDR2 FQNEAQ. Trimming removed 5 bases from V and 4 bases from J, with 11 bases in between. The CDR3 extends over 13 amino acids. The CDR3 protein is CASSRSRGTEAFF. In DNA, the CDR3 is TGTGCCAGCAGCCGAAGCCGGGGCACTGAAGCTTTCTTT. Full variable domain (missing parts from reference TRBV7-8 and TRBJ1-1): GAGVSQSPRYKVAKRGQDVALRCDPISGHVSLFWYQQALGQGPEFLTYFQNEAQLDKSGLPSDRFFAERPEGSVSTLKIQRTQQEDSAVYLCASSRSRGTEAFFGQGTRLTVV.

The chain employs TRBV9 and TRBJ2-1; D unresolved. V lost 3 bases, J lost 5 bases, and 9 bases lay in between. CDR3 length equals 13 residues. The germline gives CDR1 SGDLS, CDR2 YYNGEE. CDR3 protein: CASSGGPNNEQFF. The CDR3 region has the DNA TGTGCCAGCAGCGGCGGACCCAACAATGAGCAGTTCTTC.

The chain combines TRBV15 with TRBJ2-3; 7 positions agree with TRBD1. V trimming: 1 base; J trimming: 6 bases; junction bases outside the gene matches: 7. Germline assignment: CDR1 LNHNV and CDR2 YYDKDF (reference sequence). This CDR3 contains 15 residues. CDR3 nucleotide sequence: TGTGCCACCAGCAGAGGACAGGGTGGATTGGATACGCAGTATTTT. Translated, it gives CATSRGQGGLDTQYF.

This rearrangement joins TRBV7-3 to TRBJ2-1; 7 bases fit TRBD1. The germline V gene encodes CDR1 SGHTA and CDR2 FQGTGA. This CDR3 contains 16 residues. Trimming removed 1 base from V and 0 bases from J; junction bases left unmatched: 3. The CDR3 spells CASSLKGQSSYNEQFF. In DNA form, the CDR3 reads TGTGCCAGCAGCTTAAAGGGACAGAGCTCCTACAATGAGCAGTTCTTC.

The chain has TRBV18 and TRBJ1-5; D is perhaps TRBD1 (6 bases). In germline, CDR1 is KGHSH, CDR2 LQKENI. V shed 0 bases and J shed 7 bases, with 16 bases lying between them. This CDR3 contains 16 residues. The CDR3 region has the DNA TGTGCCAGCTCACCACCGGGGGGCCGCCTCGGACAGCCCCAGCATTTT. Translated: CASSPPGGRLGQPQHF.

The chain is built from TRBV27 and TRBJ2-1; no reliable D call. This CDR3 comprises 14 residues. Per the germline V gene, CDR1 is MNHEY and CDR2 is SMNVEV (reference sequence). V lost 4 bases to trimming and J lost 6 bases, with 13 bases between them. CDR3 bases: TGTGCCAGCAGTTCCGATCCTCTCTCCAATGAGCAGTTCTTC. Its protein product is CASSSDPLSNEQFF.

The chain has TRBV15 and TRBJ2-5; 10 nucleotides line up with TRBD2. The V gene's germline CDR1 is LNHNV and CDR2 YYDKDF (reference sequence). J was trimmed by 4 bases and V by 1 base; bases with no gene match: 9. This CDR3 spans 17 amino acids. CDR3 protein: CATSRGASGGGIETQYF. The CDR3 DNA is TGTGCCACCAGCAGAGGGGCTAGCGGGGGAGGGATAGAGACCCAGTACTTC.

The chain employs TRBV4-1 and TRBJ2-5, with TRBD1 as a possible D gene (7 bases). Germline V gene lookup returns CDR1 MGHRA and CDR2 YSYEKL. Trimming removed 1 base from V and 2 bases from J, with 11 bases in between. The CDR3 contains 15 residues. The CDR3 region has the DNA TGCGCCAGCAGCCAAGGGGCGGGACAGCAAGAGACCCAGTACTTC. As protein: CASSQGAGQQETQYF.

The CDR3 DNA reads TGTGCCAGTAGTATGGAGGGAACTAGCAATCAGCCCCAGCATTTT. Its protein product is CASSMEGTSNQPQHF. The chain couples TRBV19 to TRBJ1-5, with unresolved D. V was clipped by 3 bases and J by 0 bases, with 9 bases between them. Germline CDR1 and CDR2: LNHDA and SQIVND (reference sequence). CDR3 length: 15 residues.

This sequence joins TRBV21-1 and TRBJ1-5; the table names TRBD1, a call not compared with the DNA. TRBV21-1 is annotated as a pseudogene. The CDR3 sequence is 13 residues long. For the CDR3, the DNA is TGTGCCAGCAGCAAAGGGGGGCATGGGCCCCAGCATTTT. Its protein product is CASSKGGHGPQHF.

The rearrangement links TRBV7-9 to TRBJ1-4; no firm D call. V was trimmed by 0 bases and J by 3 bases, leaving 5 bases between them. The CDR3 sequence is 14 residues long. Per the germline V gene, CDR1 is SEHNR and CDR2 is FQNEAQ (reference sequence). CDR3 DNA: TGTGCCAGCAGCTTAGCTGTGGCTAATGAAAAACTGTTTTTT. It specifies CASSLAVANEKLFF.

V gene TRBV7-8 combines with J gene TRBJ2-7; 8 bases match TRBD2. After removal of 3 bases from V and 4 bases from J, the junction contained 20 bases not matched to a gene. Germline V lookup: CDR1 SGHVS, CDR2 FQNEAQ. This CDR3 contains 19 residues. The DNA of the CDR3 is TGTGCCAGCAGCTTCCCCGGCGGGGGGCTAGAGGGGGAAAGTTACGAGCAGTACTTC. Its translation: CASSFPGGGLEGESYEQYF.

The chain is built from TRBV27 and TRBJ1-1; TRBD1 aligns across 8 bases. There are 17 residues in the CDR3. V gave up 8 bases and J gave up 0 bases; unmatched junction bases: 14. Germline values: CDR1 MNHEY, CDR2 SMNVEV (reference sequence). CDR3 nucleotides: TGTGCCAGCGGAGAACCACAGGGGGTCCTTATGAACACTGAAGCTTTCTTT. It translates to CASGEPQGVLMNTEAFF.

V and J are TRBV6-5 and TRBJ2-7; 8 nucleotides align to TRBD1. V gave up 5 bases and J gave up 2 bases; unmatched junction bases: 5. This CDR3 contains 14 residues. Germline V gives CDR1 MNHEY, CDR2 SVGAGI. The CDR3 region is CASSRDRPPYEQYF. For the CDR3, the DNA is TGTGCCAGCAGTCGGGACAGGCCCCCCTACGAGCAGTACTTC.

The gene calls are TRBV19 and TRBJ2-1; a weak D match, TRBD1 (5 bases). Trimming removed 8 bases from V and 7 bases from J, with 15 bases in between. The CDR3 is made up of 13 amino acids. CDR1 is LNHDA, CDR2 SQIVND, per germline (reference sequence). As DNA, the CDR3 is TGTGCCAGTGCCACAGTGTCAGGGAATGAGCAGTTCTTC. Amino acid sequence: CASATVSGNEQFF.

The J gene is TRBJ2-5, the V gene TRBV7-8, with D possibly matching TRBD2 (7 bases). The germline gives CDR1 SGHVS, CDR2 FQNEAQ. V lost 8 bases and J 5 bases, leaving 15 bases between the germline ends. This CDR3 region has 13 residues. The DNA of the CDR3 is TGTGCCAGCGGGGGGGGGCGAACGGAGACCCAGTACTTC. Its protein is CASGGGRTETQYF.

This sequence joins TRBV2 and TRBJ2-1, with D uncertain. This CDR3 spans 13 amino acids. Trimming took 4 bases from V and 2 from J, leaving 6 bases between them. The V gene's germline CDR1 is SNHLY and CDR2 FYNNEI. The CDR3 region has the DNA TGTGCCAGCAGTGTAGGTGCCTACAATGAGCAGTTCTTC. Its protein product is CASSVGAYNEQFF.

This clone has only one observation. V gene TRBV5-1 combines with J gene TRBJ2-7, with D perhaps TRBD1 (6 bases). Trimming removed 3 bases from V and 6 bases from J, with 19 bases in between. CDR1 and CDR2 from the germline V gene are SGHRS and YFSETQ. The CDR3 is 15 residues long. The CDR3 loop is CASSWGQDSLGEQYF. CDR3 coding DNA: TGCGCCAGCAGCTGGGGGCAGGACAGCCTTGGCGAGCAGTACTTC.

The rearrangement joins TRBV7-9 to TRBJ2-1, with D perhaps assigned TRBD1 or TRBD2 (5 bases each). The germline gives CDR1 SEHNR, CDR2 FQNEAQ (reference sequence). There are 15 residues in the CDR3. Trimming stripped 5 bases from V and 0 bases from J, with 11 bases between. CDR3 region: CASSRKGSSYNEQFF. The CDR3 DNA reads TGTGCCAGCAGCCGCAAGGGGAGCTCCTACAATGAGCAGTTCTTC. The whole variable domain, filled in from reference TRBV7-9 and TRBJ2-1, reads DTGVSQNPRHKITKRGQNVTFRCDPISEHNRLYWYRQTLGQGPEFLTYFQNEAQLEKSRLLSDRFSAERPKGSFSTLEIQRTEQGDSAMYLCASSRKGSSYNEQFFGPGTRLTVL.

Regarding this clone: Other DNA sequences from this sample encode an identical CDR3 as well. This chain links TRBV7-6 with TRBJ2-5; 9 nucleotides agree with TRBD2. The germline gives CDR1 SGHVS, CDR2 FNYEAQ. V lost 4 bases to trimming and J lost 1 base; unmatched junction nucleotides: 4. This CDR3 is 15 amino acids long. The CDR3 coding sequence is TGTGCCAGCAGCTGGGGACTAGCTGTCCAAGAGACCCAGTACTTC. It translates to CASSWGLAVQETQYF.

The chain is built from TRBV3-1 (or the pseudogene TRBV3-2) and TRBJ2-7; D gene uncertain. CDR1 is LGHDT and CDR2 is YNNKEL in the germline V gene (reference sequence). The CDR3 is 14 amino acids. V was trimmed by 4 bases and J by 3 bases, leaving 13 bases between them. CDR3 coding DNA: TGTGCCAGCAGCCCCACGCAATGGGTCTACGAGCAGTACTTC. Its protein is CASSPTQWVYEQYF.